The 3 T cell receptor beta chains below were found in one sample sequenced in a study of T-cell reconstitution after alpha-beta-depleted transplantation in children. Unique molecular identifiers featured in how the TCRbeta library was prepared. TCRdb analysed the PCR reads with MiXCR anew, one entry per CDR3 protein. Among 420,000 or so distinct CDR3 sequences listed, approximately 10% were seen once. Sequencing was performed on PBMCs from the stem cell graft donor, taken from the stem cell graft. The receptors stem from a human donor who donated a stem cell graft to a child with acute myeloid leukemia.

This clonotype has a count of ten or more. CDR3 in amino acids: CASSQSDLGTDTQYF. Here the CDR3 DNA reads TGCGCCAGCAGCCAATCTGATCTAGGCACAGATACGCAGTATTTT. The chain links TRBV4-1 to TRBJ2-3, with D unresolved. This CDR3 has 15 residues. Germline V gives CDR1 MGHRA, CDR2 YSYEKL. V was pared by 2 bases and J by 1 base, with 10 bases between.

This chain uses TRBV7-9 with TRBJ1-4; maybe TRBD1 (6 bases). The CDR3 contains 16 residues. Trimming took off 3 bases at V and 4 bases at J, with 15 bases between the two ends. Looked up from germline, CDR1 is SEHNR and CDR2 is FQNEAQ (reference sequence). The CDR3 DNA follows: TGTGCCAGCAGCTTCGGAACCGGGACAAATAATGAAAAACTGTTTTTT. Its protein product is CASSFGTGTNNEKLFF.

The chain combines TRBV29-1 with TRBJ2-7; 8 bases agree with TRBD2. This CDR3 spans 13 amino acids. Germline V CDR1 and CDR2: SQVTM, ANQGSEA. V gave up 3 bases and J gave up 5 bases; unmatched junction bases: 6. DNA of the CDR3: TGCAGCGTTGATGCGGCGGGAGGCAACGAGCAGTACTTC. Protein sequence: CSVDAAGGNEQYF.